The next 18 T cell receptor beta chains were all read from a single sample in a study of cytomegalovirus exposure and HLA in healthy donors. The PCR made use of 60 Vbeta and 13 Jbeta primers. TCRdb's copy holds only in-frame clones and misses some; the assay was immunoSEQ multiplex PCR. The sample holds over 150,000 clones, 77% seen once. The sequenced sample consisted of PBMCs. These receptors all stem from a woman aged 60-75 years in good health and CMV-seropositive.

The rearrangement uses TRBV10-3 and TRBJ1-5; tentative D call: TRBD1 (6 bases). The CDR3 runs to 15 residues. Germline CDR1 is ENHRY and CDR2 is SYGVKD. The ends were cut back, 4 bases at V and 3 bases at J, with 13 bases in the middle. For the CDR3, the DNA is TGTGCCATCAGTGCGCTCCGGGACACCAATCAGCCCCAGCATTTT. It translates to CAISALRDTNQPQHF.

The chain joins TRBV5-4 to TRBJ2-5; tentative D call: TRBD2 (5 bases). V was clipped by 5 bases and J by 1 base, with 15 bases between them. This CDR3 is 15 amino acids long. CDR1 and CDR2 (germline): SGHNT, YYREEE (reference sequence). For the CDR3, the DNA is TGTGCCAGCAGTGGTCGGAAGGACTTCCAAGAGACCCAGTACTTC. This sequence encodes CASSGRKDFQETQYF.

This sequence joins TRBV5-1 and TRBJ2-2; D may be TRBD2 (7 bases). The V and J ends lost 7 bases and 4 bases respectively, with 17 bases between them. The CDR3 length is 15 residues. The germline V gene encodes CDR1 SGHRS and CDR2 YFSETQ. Here the CDR3 reads CASGQTGRGTGELFF. The CDR3 DNA sequence: TGCGCCAGCGGACAAACAGGGAGGGGCACCGGGGAGCTGTTTTTT.

The gene calls are TRBV9 and TRBJ2-1; TRBD1 aligns across 10 bases. Germline V gives CDR1 SGDLS, CDR2 YYNGEE. There are 13 residues in the CDR3. Trimming removed 3 bases from V and 9 bases from J; junction bases left unmatched: 3. The CDR3 DNA reads TGTGCCAGCAGCGGACAGGGGGCTGGTGAGCAGTTCTTC. Amino acids: CASSGQGAGEQFF.

This clone was seen more than once but under ten times. The chain carries TRBV6-4 and TRBJ2-1; D call uncertain. In germline, CDR1 is MRHNA, CDR2 SNTAGT. V lost 0 bases and J 5 bases, leaving 11 bases between the germline ends. The CDR3 sequence is 15 residues long. The CDR3 sequence is CASSDSPPFHNEQFF. CDR3 bases: TGTGCCAGCAGTGACTCTCCCCCGTTTCACAATGAGCAGTTCTTC.

This clone was picked up a small number of times. The DNA for the CDR3 is TGTGCCAGCACCCTGGAGACAGGGGGAAAGGATACGCAGTATTTT. It translates to CASTLETGGKDTQYF. The chain recombines TRBV5-6 with TRBJ2-3; 9 bases align to TRBD1. The CDR3 is made up of 15 amino acids. V lost 6 bases and J lost 6; bases outside the gene matches: 11. Germline loops: CDR1 SGHDT, CDR2 YYEEEE.

J is TRBJ2-3 and V is TRBV5-3, with D maybe TRBD1 (6 bases). TRBV5-3 is assigned to the ORF class and has an uncertain function. The CDR3 consists of 17 residues. Trimming removed 4 bases from V and 1 base from J, with 19 bases in between. CDR3 in DNA: TGTGCCAGAAGCACAAAGAGGATGGGACACCGCACAGATACGCAGTATTTT. Its protein is CARSTKRMGHRTDTQYF.

The rearrangement links TRBV7-2 to TRBJ1-5; 11 nucleotides align to TRBD1. The germline CDR1 and CDR2 sequences are SGHTA and FQGNSA. Trimming removed 5 bases from V and 5 bases from J; junction bases left unmatched: 2. The CDR3 consists of 14 residues. CDR3 in amino acids: CASSRTGGDQPQHF. CDR3 in DNA: TGTGCCAGCAGCCGGACAGGGGGCGATCAGCCCCAGCATTTT.

The chain combines TRBV28 with TRBJ1-4; D may be TRBD1 (6 bases). The V gene's germline CDR1 is MDHEN and CDR2 SYDVKM. CDR3 length: 12 amino acids. Trimming left V 8 bases short and J 5 bases short, with 9 bases between. CDR3 loop: CASQGTNEKLFF. CDR3 sequence (DNA): TGTGCCAGCCAGGGGACAAATGAAAAACTGTTTTTT.

The rearrangement uses TRBV5-6 and TRBJ2-3; 10 nucleotides line up with TRBD2. Germline values: CDR1 SGHDT, CDR2 YYEEEE. The CDR3 loop spans 15 amino acids. Trimming took 4 bases from V and 2 from J; bases not matched to a gene: 4. CDR3 amino acids: CASSLTSGVTDTQYF. The CDR3, as DNA: TGTGCCAGCAGCCTTACTAGCGGGGTCACAGATACGCAGTATTTT.

V gene TRBV27 combines with J gene TRBJ2-7; D might be TRBD2 (7 bases). V was cut by 7 bases and J by 4 bases, with 20 bases left in between. This CDR3 region has 15 residues. Germline V gene data show CDR1 as MNHEY and CDR2 as SMNVEV (reference sequence). The CDR3 bases are TGTGCCAGCACTGGGGGGGGGCTCCCCTTTTACGAGCAGTACTTC. It translates to CASTGGGLPFYEQYF.

The rearrangement uses TRBV19 and TRBJ1-3; no firm D call. Germline V gene data show CDR1 as LNHDA and CDR2 as SQIVND (reference sequence). The length of the CDR3 is 13 residues. Trimming took off 5 bases at V and 4 bases at J, with 9 bases between the two ends. CDR3 in amino acids: CASSPSLGNTIYF. For the CDR3, the DNA is TGTGCCAGTAGTCCGTCTCTAGGAAACACCATATATTTT.

The chain links TRBV19 to TRBJ1-5; D is unclear. Trimming shortened V by 3 bases and J by 7 bases, and 19 bases separated the two germline ends. Germline CDR1 and CDR2: LNHDA and SQIVND (reference sequence). The CDR3 is 16 amino acids. The CDR3 DNA reads TGTGCCAGTAGTATGGACGGAGGTCCCCGAAACCAGCCCCAGCATTTT. Amino acid sequence: CASSMDGGPRNQPQHF. The full variable domain, with the rest looked up from reference TRBV19 and TRBJ1-5, is DGGITQSPKYLFRKEGQNVTLSCEQNLNHDAMYWYRQDPGQGLRLIYYSQIVNDFQKGDIAEGYSVSREKKESFPLTVTSAQKNPTAFYLCASSMDGGPRNQPQHFGDGTRLSIL.

The chain has TRBV6-1 and TRBJ1-3, with D hard to call. The CDR3 spans 14 residues. Germline CDR1 MNHNS, CDR2 SASEGT. Between the trimmed V and J ends, which lost 10 bases and 0 bases, there was a span of 13 bases. The CDR3 coding sequence is TGTGCCACCCTGAGGGAAGCCTCTGGAAACACCATATATTTT. Amino acid sequence: CATLREASGNTIYF.

There are a few counts of this clone. The chain is built from TRBV7-2 and TRBJ1-2; perhaps TRBD1 as D (6 bases). The CDR3 has 13 amino acids. Trimming removed 5 bases at V and 8 bases at J, with 15 bases between. Germline values: CDR1 SGHTA, CDR2 FQGNSA. The chain's CDR3 is CASSSSQGSGYTF. Written as DNA, the CDR3 is TGTGCCAGCAGCAGCTCACAGGGATCCGGCTACACCTTC. Looking up the rest from reference TRBV7-2 and TRBJ1-2 gives the full variable domain: GAGVSQSPSNKVTEKGKDVELRCDPISGHTALYWYRQSLGQGLEFLIYFQGNSAPDKSGLPSDRFSAERTGGSVSTLTIQRTQQEDSAVYLCASSSSQGSGYTFGSGTRLTVV.

This chain joins TRBV28 and TRBJ2-3; TRBD2 matches at 8 bases. The CDR3 sequence is 18 residues long. CDR1 is MDHEN, CDR2 SYDVKM, per germline. Losses at the gene ends were 4 bases for V and 2 bases for J; bases not matched to a gene: 14. The CDR3 nucleotides are TGTGCCAGCAGTTCGCAATACCAAGCGGGAGCGTACACAGATACGCAGTATTTT. Translated, it gives CASSSQYQAGAYTDTQYF.

The rearrangement links TRBV15 to TRBJ2-7; tentative D call: TRBD2 (5 bases). Looked up from germline, CDR1 is LNHNV and CDR2 is YYDKDF (reference sequence). Trimming shortened V by 4 bases and J by 0 bases, and 13 bases separated the two germline ends. The CDR3 covers 15 residues. The CDR3 spells CATSTGVGNSYEQYF. The CDR3 nucleotides are TGTGCCACCAGCACCGGGGTGGGGAACTCCTACGAGCAGTACTTC.

This clone was counted once. The chain has TRBV28 and TRBJ2-7; possibly TRBD1 for D (5 bases). CDR1 and CDR2 (germline): MDHEN, SYDVKM. The CDR3 spans 15 residues. V lost 1 base to trimming and J lost 2 bases, with 12 bases between them. The CDR3 protein is CASSLLGQGPYEQYF. In DNA form, the CDR3 reads TGTGCCAGCAGTTTATTAGGGCAGGGTCCCTACGAGCAGTACTTC.